This is a list of T cell receptor beta chains from one sample in a study of T cells in Graves' hyperthyroidism and ophthalmopathy. Each CDR3 protein is one row after TCRdb ran MiXCR on the multiplex PCR reads. The table includes roughly 180,000 distinct CDR3 sequences, 9.4% detected once. Specimen: blood. The source is a woman aged 18-29 years with Graves' hyperthyroidism that later progressed to Graves' ophthalmopathy. CDR3s include the opening cysteine and the closing phenylalanine or tryptophan. The D gene is left open where the match is weak.

V gene	D gene	J gene	CDR3 protein
TRBV10-3	TRBD1	TRBJ1-5	CAIRGQGSNQPQHF
TRBV29-1	-	TRBJ2-2	CSVDEGGDTGELFF
TRBV5-4	TRBD2	TRBJ2-1	CASSLGAGGNNEQFF
TRBV15	-	TRBJ2-1	CATSRGGAYNEQFF
TRBV20-1	TRBD2	TRBJ2-2	CSAPLPGGRTGELFF
TRBV7-2	-	TRBJ2-3	CASSLNLIRGSSTDTQYF
TRBV20-1	-	TRBJ1-2	CSERTAYGYTF
TRBV9	TRBD2	TRBJ2-1	CASSVPGVGAGGPGNEQFF
TRBV28	-	TRBJ2-4	CASSGPLAKNIQYF
TRBV27	TRBD1	TRBJ2-2	CASSLYRNYGTGATGELFF
TRBV20-1	-	TRBJ1-5	CSASGISNQPQHF
TRBV28	TRBD1	TRBJ2-7	CASSRQGYEQYF
TRBV11-2	TRBD2	TRBJ2-2	CASSLRTSGGRELFF
TRBV12-3/TRBV12-4	TRBD1	TRBJ1-1	CASSLGGQGVPEAFF
TRBV20-1	-	TRBJ1-1	CSARGYRETEAFF
TRBV19	TRBD1	TRBJ1-1	CASWDRTEAFF
TRBV6-1	-	TRBJ2-2	CASTREQTGELFF
TRBV7-3	-	TRBJ2-1	CASSLERQGRGDEQFF
TRBV6-1	-	TRBJ2-1	CASSDVPSEEQFF
TRBV6-1	-	TRBJ1-2	CASSTGLVGGYTF